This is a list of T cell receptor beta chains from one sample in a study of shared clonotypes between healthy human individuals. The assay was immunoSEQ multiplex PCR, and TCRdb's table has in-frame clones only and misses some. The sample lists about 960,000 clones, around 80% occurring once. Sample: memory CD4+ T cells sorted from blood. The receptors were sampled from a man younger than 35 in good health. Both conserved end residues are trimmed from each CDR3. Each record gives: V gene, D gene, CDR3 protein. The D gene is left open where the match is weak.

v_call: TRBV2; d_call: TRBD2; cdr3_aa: ASREASGVWAKLF
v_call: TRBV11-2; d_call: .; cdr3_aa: ASSLEGGVTSYEQY
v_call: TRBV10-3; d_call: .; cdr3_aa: AIGGSSNTGELF
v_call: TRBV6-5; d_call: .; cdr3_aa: ASSYRGTATYNEQF
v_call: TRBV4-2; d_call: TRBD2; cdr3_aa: ASSQSASGRGDTQY
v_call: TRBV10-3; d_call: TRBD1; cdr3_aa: AIRPAWDSLNTEAF
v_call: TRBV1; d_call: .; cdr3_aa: TSSQDSAATSPTDTQY
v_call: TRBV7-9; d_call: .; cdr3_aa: ASSFTNYEQY
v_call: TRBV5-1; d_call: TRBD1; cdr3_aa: ASSPDRVGEKLF
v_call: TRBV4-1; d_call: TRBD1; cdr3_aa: ASSNRQGGDYEQY
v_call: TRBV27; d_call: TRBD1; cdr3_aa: ASSAGQGGETQY
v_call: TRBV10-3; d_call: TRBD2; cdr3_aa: AISGSGSNTGELF
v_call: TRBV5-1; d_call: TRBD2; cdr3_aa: ASLGTSGNTGELF
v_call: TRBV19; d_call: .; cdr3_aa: ASSIGLGQRTNYGYT
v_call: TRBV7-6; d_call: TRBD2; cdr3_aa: ASSLAPPSGGGSEQF
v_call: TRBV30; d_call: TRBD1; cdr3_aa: AWSAQGAGYT
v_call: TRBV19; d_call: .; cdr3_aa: ASSIGPSQGSYSNQPQH
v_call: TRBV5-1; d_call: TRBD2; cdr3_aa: ASTRLAGAYNEQF
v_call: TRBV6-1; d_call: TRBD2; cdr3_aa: ASRKSGGASYEQY
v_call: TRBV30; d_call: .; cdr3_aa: AWTSRRDGYT
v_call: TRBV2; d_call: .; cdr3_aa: ASSEPGGYLDNGIPLNPHYGYT
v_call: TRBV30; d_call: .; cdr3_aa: AWHIGRDTQY
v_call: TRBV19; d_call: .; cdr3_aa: ASSIDMGYGNSPLH
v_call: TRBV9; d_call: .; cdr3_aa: ASPGPEAF
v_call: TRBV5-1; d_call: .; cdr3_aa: ASSNTDTQY
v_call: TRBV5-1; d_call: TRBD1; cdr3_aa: ASSQQGPGDEKLF
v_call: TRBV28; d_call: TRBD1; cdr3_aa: ASSYTGVRSPLH
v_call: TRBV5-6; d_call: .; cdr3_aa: ASSFGAGSTDTQY
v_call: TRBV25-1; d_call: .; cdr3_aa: ASSEFPGALAGELF
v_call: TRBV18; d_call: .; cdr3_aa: ASSPRGLSYEQY
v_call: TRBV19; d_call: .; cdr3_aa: ASSRTTGGEQF
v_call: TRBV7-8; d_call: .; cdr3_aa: ASSLVIRTGYEQY
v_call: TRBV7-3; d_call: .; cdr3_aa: ASSFGGRAGNEQF
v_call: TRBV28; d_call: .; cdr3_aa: ASSLVGGNQPQH
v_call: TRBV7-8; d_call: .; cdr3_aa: ASSRHRRGGSSYNEQF
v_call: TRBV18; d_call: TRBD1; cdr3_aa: ASSPEQGHNYGYT
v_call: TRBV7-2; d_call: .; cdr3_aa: ASNLAQGQPQH
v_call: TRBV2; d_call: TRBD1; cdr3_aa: ASSTRGSTDTQY
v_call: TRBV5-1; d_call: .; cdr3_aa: ASSLVGLGTGELF
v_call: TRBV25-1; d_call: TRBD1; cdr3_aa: ASSDIYTGTGGSEAF
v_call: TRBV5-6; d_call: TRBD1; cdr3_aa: ASSPNRDRSLYGYT
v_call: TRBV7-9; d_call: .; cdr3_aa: ASSQWQRPYEQY
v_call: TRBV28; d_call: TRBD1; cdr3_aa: ASSSYILQGNQPQH
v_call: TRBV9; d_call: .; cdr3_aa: ASSVGAQAADTQY
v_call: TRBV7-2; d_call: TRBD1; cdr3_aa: ASSLADRGFYEQY
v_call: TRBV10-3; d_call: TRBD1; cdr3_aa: AISDGSGGNYGYT
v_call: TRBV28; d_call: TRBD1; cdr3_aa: ASREDRGSPGANVLT
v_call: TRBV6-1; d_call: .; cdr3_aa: ASSEGRSTDTQY
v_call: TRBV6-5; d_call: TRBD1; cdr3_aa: ASSLGGGRTEAF
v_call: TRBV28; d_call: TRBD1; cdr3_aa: ASQGRDRAYNEQF
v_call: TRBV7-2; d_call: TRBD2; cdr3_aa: ASSPHRLAGDAHNEQF
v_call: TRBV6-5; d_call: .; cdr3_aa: ASSRTGYQETQY
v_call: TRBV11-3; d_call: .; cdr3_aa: ASSLSMEMCGYT
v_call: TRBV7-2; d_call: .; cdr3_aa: ASSPFNTNEKLF
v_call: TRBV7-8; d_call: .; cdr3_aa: ASSQINSNQPQH
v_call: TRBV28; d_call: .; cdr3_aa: ASRGARATDTQY
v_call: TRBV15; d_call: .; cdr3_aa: ATSPWGSNTEAF
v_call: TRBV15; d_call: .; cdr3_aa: ATSRDDSPGTYNSPLH
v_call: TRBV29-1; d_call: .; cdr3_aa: SVEDRGMGTEAF
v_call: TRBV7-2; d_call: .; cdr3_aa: ASSLVVGNEQY